The T cell receptor (beta chain) described here comes from a study of shared clonotypes between healthy human individuals. Study-level information: The study used three CD4 naive, three CD4 memory, two CD8 naive and one CD8 memory plate per donor.

V trimming: 3 bases; J trimming: 2 bases; junction bases outside the gene matches: 11. This CDR3 has 18 residues. Per the germline V gene, CDR1 is SEHNR and CDR2 is FQNEAQ (reference sequence). TCRdb's table, derived via immunoSEQ multiplex PCR, lists solely in-frame clones and lacks some. The sample has a few hundred thousand clones, about 65% seen once. Points on this clone: Its antigen is still unknown.

Study outcomes and limitations: The study sampled only blood, and tissue repertoires likely differ. Although depth was large, rarefaction showed that sequencing of the sorted subsets was incomplete.

The V call is TRBV7-9, the J call TRBJ2-2, with 8 bases fitting TRBD2. Specimen: memory CD4+ T cells sorted from blood. Subset reported: CD45RA-negative fraction. The TCR sequence derives from a man younger than 45 in good health. CDR3 DNA: TGTGCCAGCAGCTTCCCCCTCGAGCTAGCGGGTAACACCGGGGAGCTGTTTTTT. It specifies CASSFPLELAGNTGELFF.